The rows below give T cell receptor beta chains drawn from one sample of a study of blood T cell repertoires in COVID-19. Only in-frame clones appear in the TCRdb table, and some are missing; sequencing was by immunoSEQ multiplex PCR. The table shows roughly 260,000 clones, with around 89% occurring only once. Sequences were obtained from peripheral blood. These receptors originate from a man aged 55 to 70 who had recovered from COVID-19. CDR3s include the opening cysteine and the closing phenylalanine or tryptophan. D genes are given only for firm matches. Expanded clones get a size class; other rows say once, few or many, or leave the size out.

V	size	J	D	CDR3	DNA
TRBV9	NA	TRBJ1-6	NA	CASSVAGNSPLHF	TGTGCCAGCAGCGTAGCAGGAAATTCACCCCTCCACTTT
TRBV6-5	NA	TRBJ1-1	NA	CASSYGGVDTEAFF	TGTGCCAGCAGTTACGGAGGGGTTGATACTGAAGCTTTCTTT
TRBV5-6	NA	TRBJ2-7	NA	CASSLTGFEQYF	TGTGCCAGCAGCTTAACAGGGTTCGAGCAGTACTTC
TRBV6-5	NA	TRBJ2-7	NA	CASSYDISRTYEQYF	TGTGCCAGCAGTTATGACATCTCACGCACCTACGAGCAGTACTTC
TRBV19	NA	TRBJ1-1	TRBD1	CASSSGQGGPEAFF	TGTGCCAGTAGCTCCGGACAGGGCGGCCCTGAAGCTTTCTTT
TRBV2	few	TRBJ2-7	NA	CASTGGGNEQYF	TGTGCCAGCACAGGGGGAGGCAACGAGCAGTACTTC
TRBV5-1	NA	TRBJ1-1	NA	CASSGEQGTAFF	TGCGCCAGCAGCGGTGAACAGGGTACGGCTTTCTTT
TRBV5-4	NA	TRBJ2-7	TRBD1	CASSTGQGVSYEQYF	TGTGCCAGCAGCACGGGACAGGGGGTATCCTACGAGCAGTACTTC
TRBV5-4	few	TRBJ2-7	TRBD1	CASGGDRVVGEQYF	TGTGCCAGCGGTGGGGACAGGGTGGTCGGCGAGCAGTACTTC
TRBV7-6	few	TRBJ1-5	NA	CASSLGAASNQPQHF	TGTGCCAGCAGTTTGGGGGCCGCGAGCAATCAGCCCCAGCATTTT
TRBV4-2	few	TRBJ2-7	NA	CASSQEKRVYEQYF	TGTGCCAGCAGCCAAGAGAAGCGAGTATACGAGCAGTACTTC
TRBV10-3	NA	TRBJ2-3	TRBD2	CAISELRGDTDTQYF	TGTGCCATCAGTGAGTTGCGGGGGGACACAGATACGCAGTATTTT
TRBV6-1	once	TRBJ1-6	NA	CASSEDRSSYNSPLHF	TGTGCCAGCAGTGAAGACAGGAGCTCCTATAATTCACCCCTCCACTTT
TRBV19	NA	TRBJ1-1	NA	CASSMGRANTEAFF	TGTGCCAGTAGTATGGGCAGGGCAAACACTGAAGCTTTCTTT
TRBV6-2/TRBV6-3	NA	TRBJ2-5	NA	CASSLPSQETQYF	TGTGCCAGCAGTTTGCCTAGTCAAGAGACCCAGTACTTC
TRBV6-5	NA	TRBJ2-2	NA	CASRRVTGELFF	TGTGCCAGCAGAAGAGTAACCGGGGAGCTGTTTTTT
TRBV4-2	NA	TRBJ1-2	TRBD1	CASSLDRGLNYGYTF	TGTGCCAGCAGCCTCGACAGGGGGCTCAACTATGGCTACACCTTC
TRBV3-1/TRBV3-2	NA	TRBJ1-1	NA	CASSQSGNTEAFF	TGTGCCAGCAGCCAATCCGGTAACACTGAAGCTTTCTTT
TRBV10-3	once	TRBJ2-1	TRBD1	CAISGTGSSYNEQFF	TGTGCCATCAGCGGGACAGGAAGCTCCTACAATGAGCAGTTCTTC
TRBV6-5	NA	TRBJ1-1	NA	CASGGYSEAFF	TGTGCCAGCGGGGGGTACTCTGAAGCTTTCTTT
TRBV2	NA	TRBJ2-7	TRBD2	CASRSLLAIPYEQYF	TGTGCCAGCAGGTCTTTACTAGCGATTCCTTACGAGCAGTACTTC
TRBV9	NA	TRBJ2-1	NA	CASSALGRGQYNEQFF	TGTGCCAGCAGCGCCCTCGGGAGGGGGCAGTACAATGAGCAGTTCTTC
TRBV19	NA	TRBJ1-1	TRBD1	CASSTGTGAVTEAFF	TGTGCCAGTAGCACCGGGACAGGGGCCGTCACTGAAGCTTTCTTT
TRBV5-1	NA	TRBJ2-7	TRBD1	CASSGTGGRSSYEQYF	TGCGCCAGCAGCGGGACAGGGGGCCGAAGCTCCTACGAGCAGTACTTC
TRBV19	once	TRBJ2-7	TRBD2	CASSTRGMGLAVAYEQYF	TGTGCCAGTAGTACCAGGGGGATGGGACTAGCGGTGGCCTACGAGCAGTACTTC
TRBV7-2	NA	TRBJ2-1	TRBD2	CASISWGAGDYNEQFF	TGTGCCAGCATTTCCTGGGGAGCGGGGGATTACAATGAGCAGTTCTTC